One sample yielded the 26 T cell receptor beta chains listed below, sequenced in a study of blood T cells in healthy people across ages. Combining a sample-barcoded 5' primer with a J-beta primer mix, a second PCR ran for 7 to 11 cycles. In TCRdb, the 5' RACE reads were re-called with MiXCR into one record per CDR3 protein. Counted here are about 640,000 distinct CDR3 sequences, approximately 59% occurring once; the ten biggest clones make up 30% to 45%. The sequenced material came from blood. The receptors originated from a man between 60 and 70 years old in good health.

The chain couples TRBV5-1 to TRBJ2-5; D unclear. V lost 3 bases, J lost 7 bases, and 13 bases lay in between. Germline CDR1 SGHRS, CDR2 YFSETQ. This CDR3 has 13 residues. CDR3 protein: CASSSDAKVTQYF. CDR3 nucleotides: TGCGCCAGCAGCTCCGACGCCAAGGTGACCCAGTACTTC. The complete variable domain, with remaining parts taken from reference TRBV5-1 and TRBJ2-5, reads KAGVTQTPRYLIKTRGQQVTLSCSPISGHRSVSWYQQTPGQGLQFLFEYFSETQRNKGNFPGRFSGRQFSNSRSEMNVSTLELGDSALYLCASSSDAKVTQYFGPGTRLLVL.

V is TRBV7-6 and J is TRBJ2-7, with 11 bases aligning to TRBD2. V was pared by 4 bases and J by 4 bases, with 6 bases of the junction left unmatched. Germline CDR1 is SGHVS and CDR2 is FNYEAQ. The CDR3 is made up of 15 amino acids. CDR3 region: CASSSYSGGAYEQYF. For the CDR3, the DNA is TGTGCCAGCAGCTCCTATAGCGGGGGGGCTTACGAGCAGTACTTC.

The genes are TRBV20-1 and TRBJ1-4; 9 positions agree with TRBD1. J was trimmed by 5 bases and V by 4 bases; bases with no gene match: 5. Germline CDR1 reads DFQATT; CDR2 reads SNEGSKA (reference sequence). The CDR3 length is 14 residues. The CDR3 nucleotides read TGCAGTGCTATAGAAGGGACAGGGAATGAAAAACTGTTTTTT. It specifies CSAIEGTGNEKLFF.

The rearrangement links TRBV20-1 to TRBJ2-1, with 11 positions matching TRBD2. V lost 5 bases, J lost 5 bases, and 5 bases stayed unmatched. The length of the CDR3 is 14 residues. Germline V gene sequence: CDR1 DFQATT, CDR2 SNEGSKA (reference sequence). In DNA form, the CDR3 reads TGCAGTGCTCCCCTAGCGGGGGGTAACAATGAGCAGTTCTTC. Its translation: CSAPLAGGNNEQFF.

The chain carries TRBV5-1 and TRBJ2-6; TRBD2 is a possible D gene (5 bases). Per the germline V gene, CDR1 is SGHRS and CDR2 is YFSETQ. The CDR3 contains 17 residues. Trimming pared 7 bases from V and 0 bases from J, leaving 17 bases between. The CDR3 here is CASSSGLSNSGANVLTF. CDR3 coding DNA: TGCGCCAGCTCCTCCGGACTGTCAAACTCTGGGGCCAACGTCCTGACTTTC. Full variable domain (remainder filled in from reference TRBV5-1 and TRBJ2-6): KAGVTQTPRYLIKTRGQQVTLSCSPISGHRSVSWYQQTPGQGLQFLFEYFSETQRNKGNFPGRFSGRQFSNSRSEMNVSTLELGDSALYLCASSSGLSNSGANVLTFGAGSRLTVL.

The chain is built from TRBV4-1 and TRBJ1-5, with TRBD1 as a possible D gene (5 bases). The ends were cut back, 0 bases at V and 5 bases at J, with 11 bases in the middle. The germline V gene has CDR1 MGHRA and CDR2 YSYEKL. The CDR3 runs 15 residues. The CDR3 DNA sequence: TGCGCCAGCAGCCAAGATTGGGGCAGTCATCAGCCCCAGCATTTT. Its translation is CASSQDWGSHQPQHF.

The chain couples TRBV6-6 to TRBJ2-5; weak D call: TRBD2 (6 bases). Trimming pared 0 bases from V and 5 bases from J, leaving 13 bases between. The CDR3 contains 15 residues. CDR1 is MNHNY, CDR2 SVGAGI, per germline (reference sequence). The chain's CDR3 is CASSYSTLAGETQYF. For the CDR3, the DNA is TGTGCCAGCAGTTACTCAACACTAGCAGGGGAGACCCAGTACTTC.

The chain couples TRBV6-6 to TRBJ2-4; 9 positions match TRBD1. Germline V gene data show CDR1 as MNHNY and CDR2 as SVGAGI (reference sequence). The V gene end was trimmed by 6 bases and the J gene end by 0 bases; junction bases not matched to a gene: 9. The CDR3 runs to 17 residues. The CDR3: CASRAGTGYQAKNIQYF. CDR3 nucleotide sequence: TGTGCCAGCAGAGCCGGGACAGGGTACCAAGCCAAAAACATTCAGTACTTC.

The count of this clonotype is one. The V gene is TRBV27, the J gene TRBJ1-5; D not resolved. Deletions cut 0 bases from V and 6 bases from J, with 6 bases between. CDR3 size: 13 residues. Germline V gene lookup returns CDR1 MNHEY and CDR2 SMNVEV (reference sequence). The CDR3 sequence: CASSLSIGQPQHF. CDR3 nucleotide sequence: TGTGCCAGCAGTTTATCGATCGGTCAGCCCCAGCATTTT.

The chain joins TRBV4-1 to TRBJ2-1; 9 nucleotides match TRBD2. TRBJ2-7 explains the end of the DNA better; the J call may be wrong. The V gene's germline CDR1 is MGHRA and CDR2 YSYEKL. CDR3 length: 15 residues. CDR3 amino acids: CASSLLGTSYNEQYF. The CDR3 nucleotides read TGCGCCAGCAGCCTGCTCGGGACTAGCTACAATGAGCAGTACTTC.

This clonotype was seen only once. The genes are TRBV29-1 and TRBJ2-1; 7 bases match TRBD1. The J call may be incorrect, as the DNA end agrees better with TRBJ2-7. This CDR3 region has 13 residues. Per germline, CDR1 SQVTM and CDR2 ANQGSEA. The CDR3: CSTGQDSYNEQYF. The CDR3 nucleotides are TGCAGCACCGGACAGGACTCCTACAATGAGCAGTACTTC.

This clonotype came up once. The chain recombines TRBV2 with TRBJ1-2, with TRBD1 matching over 7 bases. CDR1 is SNHLY, CDR2 FYNNEI, per germline. With 2 bases clipped from V and 4 bases from J, the junction kept 4 bases outside the gene matches. CDR3 size: 14 residues. DNA for the CDR3: TGTGCCAGCAGTGAACCAAGACAGGGCTATGGCTACACCTTC. It yields the protein CASSEPRQGYGYTF. The entire variable domain, with the rest obtained from reference TRBV2 and TRBJ1-2, is as follows: EPEVTQTPSHQVTQMGQEVILRCVPISNHLYFYWYRQILGQKVEFLVSFYNNEISEKSEIFDDQFSVERPDGSNFTLKIRSTKLEDSAMYFCASSEPRQGYGYTFGSGTRLTVV.

Only a few counts were recorded for this clonotype. The rearrangement uses TRBV6-6 and TRBJ2-7; the match to TRBD2 covers 8 bases. Germline values: CDR1 MNHNY, CDR2 SVGAGI (reference sequence). The CDR3 extends over 16 amino acids. Trimming removed 5 bases from V and 0 bases from J; junction bases left unmatched: 9. This CDR3 reads CASSASGTRSSYEQYF. The DNA for the CDR3 is TGTGCCAGCAGTGCCTCCGGGACTAGGTCCTCCTACGAGCAGTACTTC.

The table lists this clonotype with a few counts. J is TRBJ2-5 and V is TRBV20-1, with 9 bases fitting TRBD1. The CDR3 covers 15 residues. The V gene's germline CDR1 is DFQATT and CDR2 SNEGSKA (reference sequence). With 3 bases clipped from V and 0 bases from J, the junction kept 5 bases outside the gene matches. The DNA of the CDR3 is TGCAGTGCTAGGGAGGACAGGGGCTACCAAGAGACCCAGTACTTC. This codes for CSAREDRGYQETQYF.

There are a few counts of this clonotype. This chain links TRBV29-1 with TRBJ1-2; 8 bases are shared with TRBD1. Germline V gene data show CDR1 as SQVTM and CDR2 as ANQGSEA. The CDR3 totals 15 residues. Losses at the gene ends were 6 bases for V and 12 bases for J; bases not matched to a gene: 21. The CDR3 is CSVAPDPTDRGRDTF. The CDR3 DNA reads TGCAGCGTGGCCCCTGACCCAACAGACAGGGGTCGGGACACCTTC.

The chain recombines TRBV20-1 with TRBJ2-5; 8 bases align to TRBD1. Germline values: CDR1 DFQATT, CDR2 SNEGSKA (reference sequence). The J segment lost 5 bases and the V segment lost 0 bases, leaving 2 bases of the junction unmatched. The CDR3 length is 13 residues. This CDR3 reads CSARDRTGETQYF. CDR3 DNA sequence: TGCAGTGCTAGAGATCGGACAGGGGAGACCCAGTACTTC.

J is TRBJ1-2 and V is TRBV12-3 or TRBV12-4, with a weak D call TRBD1 (5 bases). The V gene lost 6 bases and the J gene lost 6 bases, with 11 bases spanning the gap. The CDR3 is 12 amino acids. In nucleotides, the CDR3 is TGTGCCAGCAGCCCGACAGCACATGGCTACACCTTC. Its translation is CASSPTAHGYTF.

This clonotype was seen more than once but under ten times. The J gene is TRBJ2-2, the V gene TRBV18, with D unresolved. Per germline, CDR1 KGHSH and CDR2 LQKENI. Trimming stripped 4 bases from V and 5 bases from J, with 8 bases between. The CDR3 contains 13 residues. The CDR3, as DNA: TGTGCCAGCTCACTTGGCCCAACCGGGGAGCTGTTTTTT. It translates to CASSLGPTGELFF.

In nucleotides, the CDR3 is TGTGCCAGCAGCGGCGGACACACGAACGCTTATGGCTACACCTTC. It is translated as CASSGGHTNAYGYTF. V usage is TRBV6-1 and J usage is TRBJ1-2, with D maybe TRBD1 (5 bases). The CDR3 extends over 15 amino acids. Trimming left V 6 bases short and J 5 bases short, with 19 bases between. Germline-derived CDR1 and CDR2 are MNHNS and SASEGT.

J is TRBJ2-1 and V is TRBV7-2; D possibly corresponds to TRBD1 (7 bases). Germline values: CDR1 SGHTA, CDR2 FQGNSA. V lost 7 bases and J lost 4, with 14 bases in between. The CDR3 is made up of 14 amino acids. This CDR3 is CASTPAGQYNEQFF. CDR3 bases: TGTGCCAGCACCCCGGCGGGACAGTACAATGAGCAGTTCTTC.

The genes are TRBV29-1 and TRBJ2-5; no clear D. Trimming took 3 bases from V and 2 from J, leaving 13 bases between them. CDR3 length: 14 amino acids. The germline V gene has CDR1 SQVTM and CDR2 ANQGSEA. CDR3 sequence (DNA): TGCAGCGTTGAGGGTTCGGCAGCACAAGAGACCCAGTACTTC. This codes for CSVEGSAAQETQYF.

CDR3 sequence: CASSRIATNEKLFF. CDR3 bases: TGTGCCAGCAGCCGAATTGCAACTAATGAAAAACTGTTTTTT. The genes are TRBV5-6 and TRBJ1-4; D uncertain. Trimming cost V 4 bases and J 0 bases, with 7 bases left between them. CDR3 length: 14 residues. Germline loops: CDR1 SGHDT, CDR2 YYEEEE.

Note on this clonotype: The junction does not match germline at one end; this may be a read error. The chain combines TRBV5-1 with TRBJ1-2, with TRBD1 as a possible D gene (5 bases). The CDR3 extends over 14 amino acids. CDR1 is SGHRS, CDR2 YFSETQ, per germline. This CDR3 reads CASSQRRGNYGYTF. The DNA for the CDR3 is TGCGCCAGCAGCCAGAGGCGGGGGAACTATGGTTACACCTTC.

The chain combines TRBV29-1 with TRBJ2-3, with 8 bases lining up with TRBD2. The CDR3 consists of 14 residues. The J segment lost 0 bases and the V segment lost 7 bases, leaving 6 bases of the junction unmatched. From germline, CDR1 is SQVTM and CDR2 ANQGSEA. This CDR3 is CSASSGASTDTQYF. CDR3 DNA sequence: TGCAGCGCTAGTAGCGGGGCAAGCACAGATACGCAGTATTTT.

The V gene is TRBV7-8, the J gene TRBJ2-5; 7 nucleotides line up with TRBD2. The CDR3 extends over 16 amino acids. Germline CDR1 reads SGHVS; CDR2 reads FQNEAQ. Trimming took 3 bases from V and 4 from J; bases not matched to a gene: 11. The CDR3 bases are TGTGCCAGCAGCTTCAACAGAGCGGGGAACGGAGAGACCCAGTACTTC. Its protein is CASSFNRAGNGETQYF.

The chain employs TRBV6-6 and TRBJ2-5; D gene ambiguous. The length of the CDR3 is 14 residues. V was pared by 0 bases and J by 11 bases, with 16 bases between. Germline V lookup: CDR1 MNHNY, CDR2 SVGAGI (reference sequence). CDR3 DNA sequence: TGTGCCAGCAGTTACTCTGGTCAGACCAATGAGCAGTACTTC. Translated: CASSYSGQTNEQYF.